Listed here is a single T cell receptor beta chain. Its antigen is still unknown. The data derive from a study of immune cell composition in non-small cell lung cancer. Study-level background: Histologic subtype was mainly adenocarcinoma or squamous cell carcinoma. Study conclusions and caveats: Squamous carcinomas (approximately 80%) more often had tumour-associated clones >0.5% than adenocarcinomas (around 33%). Adenocarcinomas with higher top tumour-associated clone frequency had more reactive TILs.

Measured with immunoSEQ multiplex PCR; TCRdb has only the in-frame clones, and not every one. The table shows around 1,600 clones, with 65% occurring only once. Normal lung was sampled as far from the tumour as possible, at least 3 cm. With 3 bases clipped from V and 8 bases from J, the junction kept 14 bases outside the gene matches. The CDR3 length is 15 residues. The germline gives CDR1 SQVTM, CDR2 ANQGSEA. Input material: non-adjacent lung tissue. V and J are TRBV29-1 and TRBJ2-7, with TRBD1 matching over 9 bases. The sequence derives from a human donor with non-small cell lung cancer. The CDR3 DNA is TGCAGCGTTGAGCCGGGACAGGGCTCCCCAACTCAGCAGTACTTC. As protein: CSVEPGQGSPTQQYF.